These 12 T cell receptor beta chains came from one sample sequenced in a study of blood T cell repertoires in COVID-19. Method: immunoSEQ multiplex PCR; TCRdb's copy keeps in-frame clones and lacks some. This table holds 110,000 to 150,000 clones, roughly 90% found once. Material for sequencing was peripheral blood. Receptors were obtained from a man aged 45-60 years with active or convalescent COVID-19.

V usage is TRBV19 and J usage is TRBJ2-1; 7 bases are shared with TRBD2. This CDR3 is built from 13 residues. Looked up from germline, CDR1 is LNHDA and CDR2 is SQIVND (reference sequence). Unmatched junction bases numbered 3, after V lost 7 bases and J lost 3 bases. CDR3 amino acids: CASKERDYNEQFF. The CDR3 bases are TGTGCCAGTAAAGAGCGGGACTACAATGAGCAGTTCTTC.

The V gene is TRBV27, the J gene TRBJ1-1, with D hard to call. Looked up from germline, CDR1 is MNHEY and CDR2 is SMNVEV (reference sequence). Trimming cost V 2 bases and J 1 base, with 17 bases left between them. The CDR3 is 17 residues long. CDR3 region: CASSLTYGGTPNTEAFF. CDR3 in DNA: TGTGCCAGCAGTTTAACCTATGGAGGTACTCCGAACACTGAAGCTTTCTTT.

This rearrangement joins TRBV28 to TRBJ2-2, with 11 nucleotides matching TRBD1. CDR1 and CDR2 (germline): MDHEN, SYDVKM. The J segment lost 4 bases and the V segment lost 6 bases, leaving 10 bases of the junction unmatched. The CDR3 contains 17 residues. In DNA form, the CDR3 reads TGTGCCAGCAGGCGGGACAGGGGGATTGGTGGCACCGGGGAGCTGTTTTTT. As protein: CASRRDRGIGGTGELFF.

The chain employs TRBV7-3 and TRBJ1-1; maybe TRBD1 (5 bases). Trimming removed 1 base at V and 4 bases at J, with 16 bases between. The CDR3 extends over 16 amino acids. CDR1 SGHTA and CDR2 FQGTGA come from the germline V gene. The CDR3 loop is CASSLNQGAGTTEAFF. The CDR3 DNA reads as TGTGCCAGCAGCTTAAATCAGGGCGCGGGGACCACTGAAGCTTTCTTT.

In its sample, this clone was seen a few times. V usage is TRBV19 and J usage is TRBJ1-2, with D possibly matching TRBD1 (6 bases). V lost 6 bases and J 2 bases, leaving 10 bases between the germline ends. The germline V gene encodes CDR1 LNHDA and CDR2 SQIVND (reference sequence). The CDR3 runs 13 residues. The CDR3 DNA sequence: TGTGCCAGTAGGACAGGTTTGAACTATGGCTACACCTTC. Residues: CASRTGLNYGYTF.

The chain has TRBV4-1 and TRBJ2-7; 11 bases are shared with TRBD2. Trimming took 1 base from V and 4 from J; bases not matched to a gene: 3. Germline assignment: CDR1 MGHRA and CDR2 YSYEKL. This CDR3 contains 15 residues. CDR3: CASSQGTSGWYEQYF. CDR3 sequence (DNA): TGCGCCAGCAGCCAAGGGACTAGCGGGTGGTACGAGCAGTACTTC.

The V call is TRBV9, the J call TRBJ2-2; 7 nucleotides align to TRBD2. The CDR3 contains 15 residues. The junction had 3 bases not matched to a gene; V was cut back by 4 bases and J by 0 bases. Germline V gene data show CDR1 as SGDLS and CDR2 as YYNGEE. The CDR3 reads CASSTSGTNTGELFF. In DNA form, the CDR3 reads TGTGCCAGCAGCACCAGCGGGACGAACACCGGGGAGCTGTTTTTT.

CDR3 protein: CASSLGQSRHEQYF. In nucleotides, the CDR3 is TGTGCCAGCAGTTTAGGACAGTCCCGCCACGAGCAGTACTTC. This chain joins TRBV28 and TRBJ2-7, with D maybe TRBD1 (6 bases). Germline-derived CDR1 and CDR2 are MDHEN and SYDVKM. This CDR3 region has 14 residues. V lost 2 bases and J lost 5, with 13 bases in between.

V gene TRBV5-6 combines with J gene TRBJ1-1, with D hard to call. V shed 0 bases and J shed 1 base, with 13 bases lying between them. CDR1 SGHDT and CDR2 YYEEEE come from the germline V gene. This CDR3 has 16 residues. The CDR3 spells CASSLDLNNKNTEAFF. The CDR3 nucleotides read TGTGCCAGCAGCTTGGATTTAAATAACAAGAACACTGAAGCTTTCTTT.

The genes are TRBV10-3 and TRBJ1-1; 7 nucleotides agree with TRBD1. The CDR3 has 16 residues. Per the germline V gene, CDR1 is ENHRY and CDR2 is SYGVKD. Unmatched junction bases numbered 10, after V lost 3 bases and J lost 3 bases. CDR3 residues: CAISERGGRGDTEAFF. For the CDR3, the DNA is TGTGCCATCAGTGAAAGGGGTGGCAGGGGGGACACTGAAGCTTTCTTT.

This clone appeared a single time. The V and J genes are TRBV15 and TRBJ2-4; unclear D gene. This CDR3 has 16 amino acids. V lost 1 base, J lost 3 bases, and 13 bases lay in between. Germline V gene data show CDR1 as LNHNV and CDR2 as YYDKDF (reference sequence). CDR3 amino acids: CATSRGSVSDKNIQYF. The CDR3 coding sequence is TGTGCCACCAGCAGAGGGAGCGTTAGTGACAAAAACATTCAGTACTTC.

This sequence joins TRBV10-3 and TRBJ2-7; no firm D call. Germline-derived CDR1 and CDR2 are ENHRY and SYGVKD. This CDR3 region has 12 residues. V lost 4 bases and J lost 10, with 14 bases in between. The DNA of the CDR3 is TGTGCCATCAGTGTACAGCTCAAACCCCAGTACTTC. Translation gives CAISVQLKPQYF.